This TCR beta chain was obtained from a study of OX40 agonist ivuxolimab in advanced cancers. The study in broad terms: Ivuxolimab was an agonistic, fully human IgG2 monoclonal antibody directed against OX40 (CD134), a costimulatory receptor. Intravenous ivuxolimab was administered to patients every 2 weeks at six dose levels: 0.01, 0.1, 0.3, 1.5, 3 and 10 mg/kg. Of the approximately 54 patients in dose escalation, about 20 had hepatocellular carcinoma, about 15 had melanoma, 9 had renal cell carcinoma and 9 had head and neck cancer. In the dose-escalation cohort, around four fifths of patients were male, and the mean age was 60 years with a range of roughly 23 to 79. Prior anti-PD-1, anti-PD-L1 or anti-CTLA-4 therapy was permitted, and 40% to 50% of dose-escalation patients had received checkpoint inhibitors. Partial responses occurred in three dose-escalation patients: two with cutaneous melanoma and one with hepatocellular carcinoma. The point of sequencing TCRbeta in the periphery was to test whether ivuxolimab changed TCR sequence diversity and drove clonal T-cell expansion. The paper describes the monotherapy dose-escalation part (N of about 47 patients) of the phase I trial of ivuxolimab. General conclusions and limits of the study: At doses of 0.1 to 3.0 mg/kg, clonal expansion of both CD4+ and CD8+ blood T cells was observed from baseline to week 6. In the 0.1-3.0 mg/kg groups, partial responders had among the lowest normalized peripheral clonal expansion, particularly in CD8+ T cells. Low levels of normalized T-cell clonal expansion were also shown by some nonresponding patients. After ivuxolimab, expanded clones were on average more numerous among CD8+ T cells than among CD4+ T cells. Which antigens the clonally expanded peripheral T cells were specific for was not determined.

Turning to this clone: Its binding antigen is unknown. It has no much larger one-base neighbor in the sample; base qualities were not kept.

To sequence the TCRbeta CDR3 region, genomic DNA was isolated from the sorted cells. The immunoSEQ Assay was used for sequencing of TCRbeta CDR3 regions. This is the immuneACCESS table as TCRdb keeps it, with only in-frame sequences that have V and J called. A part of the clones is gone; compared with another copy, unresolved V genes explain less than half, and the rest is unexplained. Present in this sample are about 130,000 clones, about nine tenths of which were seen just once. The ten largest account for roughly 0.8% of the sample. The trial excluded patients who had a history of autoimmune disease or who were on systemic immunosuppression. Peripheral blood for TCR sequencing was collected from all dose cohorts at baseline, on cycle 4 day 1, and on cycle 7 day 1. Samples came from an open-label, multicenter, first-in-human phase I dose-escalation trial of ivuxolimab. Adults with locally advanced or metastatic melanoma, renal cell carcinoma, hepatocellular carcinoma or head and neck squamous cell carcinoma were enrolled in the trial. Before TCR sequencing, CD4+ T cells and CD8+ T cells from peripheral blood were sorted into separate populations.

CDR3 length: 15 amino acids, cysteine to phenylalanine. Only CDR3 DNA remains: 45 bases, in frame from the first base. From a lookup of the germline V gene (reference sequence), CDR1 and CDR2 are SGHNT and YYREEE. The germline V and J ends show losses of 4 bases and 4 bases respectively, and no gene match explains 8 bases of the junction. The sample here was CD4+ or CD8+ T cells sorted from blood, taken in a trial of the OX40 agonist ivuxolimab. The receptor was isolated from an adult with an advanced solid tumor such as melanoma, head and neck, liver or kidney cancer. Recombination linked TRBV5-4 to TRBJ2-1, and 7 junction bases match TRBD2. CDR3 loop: CASSTGAGAYNEQFF. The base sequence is TGTGCCAGCAGCACCGGGGCGGGAGCTTACAATGAGCAGTTCTTC. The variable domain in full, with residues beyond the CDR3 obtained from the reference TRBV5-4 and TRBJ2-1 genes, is ETGVTQSPTHLIKTRGQQVTLRCSSQSGHNTVSWYQQALGQGPQFIFQYYREEENGRGNFPPRFSGLQFPNYSSELNVNALELDDSALYLCASSTGAGAYNEQFFGPGTRLTVL.